Sequencing of this T cell receptor beta chain was carried out in a study of CXCR3-negative and CXCR3-positive naive CD8 T cells. Germline CDR1 reads MGHRA; CDR2 reads YSYEKL. This CDR3 contains 17 residues. The libraries of TRB cDNA were prepared using 5' RACE with UMI labels. From its re-call of the 5' RACE reads, TCRdb lists each CDR3 protein once, without DNA. The sample includes about 50,000 distinct CDR3 sequences. The sample was naive CXCR3- CD8+ T cells from blood. Subset denoted: CD45RO-CCR7+CD27+CD95- naive CD8+ T cells lacking CXCR3 (TNR3-). The sequence was collected from a human donor in good health. Some clones in this sample may be carry-over from other donors' samples. The chain recombines TRBV4-1 with TRBJ2-7. CDR3 residues: CASSQTTSARDSYEQYF.